Sequencing of this T cell receptor (beta chain) was carried out in a study of pediatric ulcerative colitis. Controls: normal colonoscopy findings, no IBD within the following year. The study's findings and limits: In rectum, acute severe colitis had expanded clones and less diversity. Repertoires came from total lymphocyte DNA, not specific subsets.

The repertoire was sequenced with immunoSEQ multiplex PCR; TCRdb's copy has only in-frame clones and lacks some. Of about 60,000 clones in the sample, 87% were seen once. A few counts support this clone. No antigen is known for it. The origin of this receptor is a boy between 5 and 17 years old who was a control in a study of pediatric ulcerative colitis. The material sequenced was blood.

The CDR3 here is CASSHTDFYGYTF. The CDR3 nucleotides read TGCGCCAGCAGTCACACCGATTTCTATGGCTACACCTTC. The chain joins TRBV23-1 to TRBJ1-2, with no clear D. TRBV23-1 is an ORF for which the function is uncertain. Between the trimmed V and J ends, which lost 3 bases and 4 bases, there was a span of 9 bases. The CDR3 is 13 residues long.